A selection of T cell receptor beta chains follows, all from one sample in a study of blood T cell repertoires in COVID-19. Profiled with immunoSEQ multiplex PCR; TCRdb holds only in-frame clones, not every one. This sample carries some 100,000 clones, 85% to 90% of them seen once, and the ten largest clones take approximately 7.2%. The sample comprised peripheral blood. The receptors shown here come from an older man who had recovered from COVID-19. The CDR3 runs from the conserved cysteine through the conserved F or W. Each record gives: D gene, clone size, J gene, V gene, CDR3 DNA, CDR3 protein. A D gene is named only where the DNA matches it firmly. Clone size is shown for a subset of rows, as once, few, many or a class of expanded clone.

>-|once|TRBJ1-3|TRBV30
TGTGCCTGGAGTGGGCCCTTGTGGTCTGGAAACACCATATATTTT
CAWSGPLWSGNTIYF
>-|-|TRBJ1-1|TRBV2
TGTGCCAGCAGTCGGGTGGACACTGAAGCTTTCTTT
CASSRVDTEAFF
>-|-|TRBJ1-6|TRBV30
TGTGCCTGGAGTTACGGGGAAGGGCCCACGGGATCACCCCTCCACTTT
CAWSYGEGPTGSPLHF
>-|-|TRBJ1-5|TRBV19
TGTGCCAGTAGTACCCCGGTTGGGCCCCAGCATTTT
CASSTPVGPQHF
>TRBD1|-|TRBJ2-7|TRBV7-6
TGTGCCAGCAGCTCGGGACAGCCCTACGAGCAGTACTTC
CASSSGQPYEQYF
>-|-|TRBJ2-2|TRBV7-2
TGTGCCAGCAGCTCTGGTCTTGCCCGAGGGATGGCGGGGGAGCTGTTTTTT
CASSSGLARGMAGELFF
>TRBD1|-|TRBJ1-5|TRBV27
TGTGCCAGCAGTTTAAGGGGGACAGGGAGCAATCAGCCCCAGCATTTT
CASSLRGTGSNQPQHF
>-|-|TRBJ1-6|TRBV5-5
TGTGCCAGCGGACAGACGAATAATTCACCCCTCCACTTT
CASGQTNNSPLHF
>-|-|TRBJ2-1|TRBV5-1
TGCGCCAGCAACGTTGGAGGGGTCGGGAATGAGCAGTTCTTC
CASNVGGVGNEQFF
>-|-|TRBJ1-1|TRBV5-1
TGCGCCAGCAGCTTGGGACATGGTAGCGGTGCAGCTTTCTTT
CASSLGHGSGAAFF
>TRBD1|few|TRBJ1-5|TRBV24-1
TGTGCCACCAGTGACCCCCGGGACAGCTCATCGAGACAGCATTTT
CATSDPRDSSSRQHF
>TRBD1|-|TRBJ2-1|TRBV18
TGTGCCAGCTCACATTTCGGGACAGGGTACAATGAGCAGTTCTTC
CASSHFGTGYNEQFF
>TRBD2|few|TRBJ2-3|TRBV5-4
TGTGCCAGCAGCTTAGGGCTAGCGGGAGGCGGGGCAGATACGCAGTATTTT
CASSLGLAGGGADTQYF
>TRBD1|-|TRBJ1-5|TRBV4-2
TGTGCCAGCAGCCAAGATCTCCCCGACAGGGGCAATCAGCCCCAGCATTTT
CASSQDLPDRGNQPQHF
>-|-|TRBJ1-1|TRBV24-1
TGTGCCACCCGAAGTTGGGCGAACACTGAAGCTTTCTTT
CATRSWANTEAFF
>TRBD1|-|TRBJ2-7|TRBV7-7
TGTGCCAGCACCCACGACGTTCGGACAGGGTTCGAGCAGTACTTC
CASTHDVRTGFEQYF
>-|-|TRBJ2-1|TRBV5-4
TGTGCCAGCAGCCTGACAGCCTCCAATGAGCAGTTCTTC
CASSLTASNEQFF
>TRBD1|many|TRBJ1-5|TRBV6-5
TGTGCCAGCGGGGGACAGATAAATCAGCCCCAGCATTTT
CASGGQINQPQHF
>-|-|TRBJ2-5|TRBV19
TGTGCCAGTAGTGCCCAGCGGAGGGGTGCGCGAGAGACCCAGTACTTC
CASSAQRRGARETQYF
>TRBD1|-|TRBJ1-6|TRBV2
TGTGCCAGCAGTGAACAGGGGGCGGTCTATAATTCACCCCTCCACTTT
CASSEQGAVYNSPLHF
>TRBD1|-|TRBJ2-5|TRBV27
TGTGCCAGCAGTTTATCTCCCGGGACAGGGGGCGGGGAGGGGGGTATAGAGACCCAGTACTTC
CASSLSPGTGGGEGGIETQYF
>-|-|TRBJ1-6|TRBV14
TGTGCCAGCAGCCTCGGGAGCTCCTATAATTCACCCCTCCACTTT
CASSLGSSYNSPLHF
>-|-|TRBJ1-5|TRBV5-1
TGCGCCAGCAGACGAGGCAGCAATCAGCCCCAGCATTTT
CASRRGSNQPQHF
>-|-|TRBJ2-2|TRBV4-2
TGTGCCAGCAGCCAAGGCCCTAGGGGGGGCAACACCGGTCGGACCGGGGAGCTGTTTTTT
CASSQGPRGGNTGRTGELFF
>-|-|TRBJ2-7|TRBV28
TGTGCCAGCAGTAGACTCGACTACGAGCAGTACTTC
CASSRLDYEQYF
>-|-|TRBJ2-7|TRBV5-1
TGCGCCAGCACCTTAACCACGGGGTACGAGCAGTACTTC
CASTLTTGYEQYF
>-|-|TRBJ2-1|TRBV7-9
TGTGCCAGCAGCTTAGCGGGCGGGGCTAATGAGCAGTTCTTC
CASSLAGGANEQFF
>-|-|TRBJ1-4|TRBV6-1
TGTGCCAGCAGTGAAGGGCAGGGCAGGAGGGGCAATGAAAAACTGTTTTTT
CASSEGQGRRGNEKLFF
>TRBD1|-|TRBJ1-2|TRBV5-1
TGCGCCAGCAGCCCGAGGACAGGGGGGCGTTATCGCTATGGCTACACCTTC
CASSPRTGGRYRYGYTF
>TRBD1|few|TRBJ1-2|TRBV3-1/TRBV3-2
TGTGCCAGCAGCCAAGATATGATTCAGGGGGGCCTTCTGTATGGCTACACCTTC
CASSQDMIQGGLLYGYTF
>-|-|TRBJ1-5|TRBV21-1
TGTGCCAGCAGCTCCGACAGGGCAGATCAGCCCCAGCATTTT
CASSSDRADQPQHF
>TRBD2|few|TRBJ2-7|TRBV15
TGTGCCACCAGCAGACTAGCGGGAGGGCCACACGAGCAGTACTTC
CATSRLAGGPHEQYF
>TRBD1|-|TRBJ1-2|TRBV7-3
TGTGCCAGCAGCTTAGAGACAGGGGTCGGCTACACCTTC
CASSLETGVGYTF
>-|once|TRBJ2-3|TRBV14
TGTGCCAGCAGCCAAGTGCGGACTTCTCTCCGTGCAGATACGCAGTATTTT
CASSQVRTSLRADTQYF
>-|-|TRBJ1-6|TRBV5-5
TGTGCCAGCAGCTTGTTAGTCGCCAATTCACCCCTCCACTTT
CASSLLVANSPLHF
>-|-|TRBJ2-5|TRBV10-2
TGCGCCAGCAGCCAGGGGGGAGACGTAAAATACTTC
CASSQGGDVKYF
>-|-|TRBJ2-5|TRBV29-1
TGCAGCGTTGAAGATCCTGAGTACTTC
CSVEDPEYF
>-|once|TRBJ2-3|TRBV10-1
TGCGCCAGCAGGAGGACTTTCACAGATACGCAGTATTTT
CASRRTFTDTQYF
>TRBD2|many|TRBJ2-1|TRBV7-3
TGTGCCAGCAGCCCCCTAGCGGGGGCGGGGGTTAATGAGCAGTTCTTC
CASSPLAGAGVNEQFF
>TRBD2|-|TRBJ2-7|TRBV28
TGTGCCAGCAGTGAAGGACTAGCGGGAGGGAACTACGAGCAGTACTTC
CASSEGLAGGNYEQYF
>-|-|TRBJ1-5|TRBV28
TGTGCCAGCAGTTTATTCGGGGGCAATCAGCCCCAGCATTTT
CASSLFGGNQPQHF
>-|-|TRBJ2-5|TRBV5-1
TGCGCCAGCAGCTTGGCCCCAGGGCAAGAGACCCAGTACTTC
CASSLAPGQETQYF
>-|-|TRBJ1-6|TRBV15
TGTGCCACCAGCAGAGAACGGAGGGTGACCTATAATTCACCCCTCCACTTT
CATSRERRVTYNSPLHF
>-|-|TRBJ1-6|TRBV4-3
TGCGCCAGCAGCCAAGAAGCAACAGGGAGTCGGAATAATTCACCCCTCCACTTT
CASSQEATGSRNNSPLHF
>-|few|TRBJ1-1|TRBV5-1
TGCGCCAGCAGCATCAGGACAGCTGGGAACTCTGAAGCTTTCTTT
CASSIRTAGNSEAFF
>-|-|TRBJ1-2|TRBV29-1
TGCAGCGTTGGAGGGCGGGGGCAAGACGCTAACTATGGCTACACCTTC
CSVGGRGQDANYGYTF
>-|-|TRBJ1-5|TRBV6-2/TRBV6-3
TGTGCCAGCAGTTCACGGGTCATCCGTCCCAATCAGCCCCAGCATTTT
CASSSRVIRPNQPQHF
>TRBD1|few|TRBJ2-1|TRBV18
TGTGCCAGCTCACCCCGACAGGGGGCGATTCGGGGCAATGAGCAGTTCTTC
CASSPRQGAIRGNEQFF
>TRBD1|-|TRBJ1-1|TRBV28
TGTGCCAGCAGTCTCGGACAGGGGGCCACTGAAGCTTTCTTT
CASSLGQGATEAFF
>-|few|TRBJ1-3|TRBV5-4
TGTGCCAGCAGCTTGGCGGGGGGCACTGGAAACACCATATATTTT
CASSLAGGTGNTIYF
>-|-|TRBJ2-3|TRBV7-6
TGTGCCAGCAGCCCGCGGACAGCCCCTAGCACAGATACGCAGTATTTT
CASSPRTAPSTDTQYF
>-|-|TRBJ1-1|TRBV15
TGTGCCACCAGCAGAGATCGGACAGAAGGCACTGAAGCTTTCTTT
CATSRDRTEGTEAFF